This TCR beta chain emerged from a study of T cells in Graves' hyperthyroidism and ophthalmopathy. About this clonotype itself: The target antigen is unknown.

The CDR3 runs 14 residues. Per germline, CDR1 MGHDK and CDR2 SYGVNS. V trimming: 3 bases; J trimming: 6 bases; junction bases outside the gene matches: 6. TCR beta CDR3 regions were amplified from RNA. TCR CDR3 underwent first-round RT-PCR with the HTBI primer set. TCRdb itself ran the multiplex PCR reads through MiXCR, one entry per CDR3 protein. The table lists about 47,000 distinct CDR3 sequences, approximately 50% of them singletons, with under 35% in the top ten. Study-wide results and caveats: Peripheral blood also featured most of the thyroid clonotypes expanded above 0.001.

The receptor comes from a man younger than 35 with Graves' hyperthyroidism. The chain recombines TRBV25-1 with TRBJ2-7; 9 bases align to TRBD1. The sample comprised peripheral blood or thyroid tissue (not recorded which). CDR3 sequence (DNA): TGTGCCAGCAGTGAGGTGGGACAGGGCACCGAGCAGTACTTC. This translates into CASSEVGQGTEQYF.